The subject of this entry is one T cell receptor (beta chain). Antigen specificity is unknown. The sample comes from a study of T cell responses to AZD1222 COVID-19 vaccine. General study results and limits: Repertoire collection took place solely once the T cell response had peaked. A rise in Spike-specific TCR breadth and depth followed two AZD1222 doses.

The CDR3 has 14 residues. CDR1 SEHNR and CDR2 FQNEAQ come from the germline V gene (reference sequence). Trimming took 0 bases from V and 5 from J, leaving 10 bases between them. Assay used: immunoSEQ multiplex PCR; TCRdb lists only in-frame clones, some missing. This sample yields about 140,000 clones, of which roughly 90% are seen a single time; 2.5% to 3.5% belongs to the top ten. Sequenced material: peripheral blood, taken on day 0 of AZD1222 vaccination. The V gene is TRBV7-9, the J gene TRBJ1-1, with D possibly TRBD1 on 6 matching bases. This TCR was recovered from an adult in good health. CDR3 residues: CASSLAGGKTEAFF. CDR3 bases: TGTGCCAGCAGCTTAGCAGGGGGAAAAACTGAAGCTTTCTTT.